The 6 T cell receptor beta chains presented below share a single source sample, sequenced in a study of liver allograft versus peripheral blood T cells. On the study more broadly: Intrahepatic T cell receptor repertoires from transplanted livers were compared against repertoires in recipients' peripheral blood.

A single record per CDR3 protein comes from TCRdb applying MiXCR to the reads. The profile shows approximately 1,200 distinct CDR3 sequences, roughly 14% of them singletons. The receptors here all came from a human patient who had a liver transplant. T cells may partly derive from the graft donor.

The chain is built from TRBV12-3 or TRBV12-4 and TRBJ1-1; D remains unclear. CDR3 length: 11 residues. V was clipped by 1 base and J by 7 bases, with 4 bases between them. CDR3 sequence: CASSLVGEAFF. CDR3 nucleotides: TGTGCCAGCAGTTTAGTGGGTGAAGCTTTCTTT.

Judged by abundance, this clonotype is medium-sized. This chain links TRBV9 with TRBJ1-4; D possibly corresponds to TRBD1 (6 bases). Germline CDR1 and CDR2: SGDLS and YYNGEE. This CDR3 has 18 amino acids. Trimming shortened V by 4 bases and J by 0 bases, and 19 bases separated the two germline ends. This chain's CDR3 is CASSITGNTPTTNEKLFF. The CDR3 nucleotides are TGTGCCAGCAGCATAACAGGGAATACCCCAACAACTAATGAAAAACTGTTTTTT.

This clonotype ranks as large. The chain links TRBV18 to TRBJ1-2; D may be TRBD1 (6 bases). The CDR3 has 17 residues. V was pared by 1 base and J by 1 base, with 16 bases between. Germline V lookup: CDR1 KGHSH, CDR2 LQKENI. CDR3 sequence reads: CASSPLQLTGYNYGYTF. The CDR3 DNA is TGTGCCAGCTCACCACTACAACTGACAGGTTATAACTATGGCTACACCTTC.

This chain links TRBV20-1 with TRBJ2-7, with TRBD1 matching over 8 bases. This CDR3 spans 14 amino acids. Germline lookup yields CDR1 DFQATT and CDR2 SNEGSKA (reference sequence). Trimming cost V 4 bases and J 6 bases; bases outside gene matches: 11. DNA of the CDR3: TGCAGTGCTATACAACCTCAGGGGGCTGCCGAGCAGTACTTC. This translates into CSAIQPQGAAEQYF.

This clonotype qualifies as large. In DNA, the CDR3 is TGTGCCAGCAGTGTGACAGAGAATCAGCCCCAGCATTTT. This sequence encodes CASSVTENQPQHF. V and J are TRBV6-1 and TRBJ1-5; a weak D match, TRBD1 (5 bases). Trimming took 4 bases from V and 4 from J, leaving 8 bases between them. There are 13 residues in the CDR3. Germline CDR1 is MNHNS and CDR2 is SASEGT.

This clonotype is medium-sized. The chain uses TRBV20-1 and TRBJ2-7; 12 bases are a match to TRBD2. Looked up from germline, CDR1 is DFQATT and CDR2 is SNEGSKA (reference sequence). With 6 bases clipped from V and 4 bases from J, the junction kept 13 bases outside the gene matches. The CDR3 is 16 amino acids. CDR3 DNA sequence: TGCAGTGCATCAAACCCCCTAGCGGGGGGGCGTTACGAGCAGTACTTC. Protein: CSASNPLAGGRYEQYF.